Each of the 28 T cell receptor beta chains below was sequenced from the same sample in a study of T-cell memory formation after mild COVID-19. TCRdb reprocessed the 5' RACE reads via MiXCR and lists one record per CDR3 protein. The data show about 300,000 distinct CDR3 sequences, with around 19% seen just once and roughly 21% held by the top ten. The specimen was PBMCs or a T cell subset sorted from them (not recorded which). The receptors stem from a young man who had mild COVID-19 (a few samples of this study predate the infection). Cell type and time point are not known.

This clonotype was seen a handful of times. The chain couples TRBV25-1 to TRBJ1-1, with a weak D call TRBD1 (6 bases). This CDR3 has 12 amino acids. The V end lost 2 bases, the J end lost 11 bases, and 12 bases lay between the germline ends. Per germline, CDR1 MGHDK and CDR2 SYGVNS. In nucleotides, the CDR3 is TGTGCCAGCAGTGAAACAGGGACCGGGGCTTTCTTT. Protein product: CASSETGTGAFF.

In this sample, this clonotype turned up a few times. The CDR3 DNA follows: TGTGCCAGCAGTTACGATTCTGGGGCCAACGTCCTGACTTTC. Protein product: CASSYDSGANVLTF. This sequence joins TRBV6-6 and TRBJ2-6; D gene ambiguous. Trimming shortened V by 2 bases and J by 1 base, and 3 bases separated the two germline ends. The CDR3 runs to 14 residues. Per germline, CDR1 MNHNY and CDR2 SVGAGI (reference sequence).

The chain has TRBV7-9 and TRBJ2-7; D is possibly TRBD2 (5 bases). The CDR3 is made up of 13 amino acids. Trimming stripped 2 bases from V and 6 bases from J, with 11 bases between. Germline CDR1 reads SEHNR; CDR2 reads FQNEAQ (reference sequence). CDR3 in amino acids: CASSLRSAGEQYF. CDR3 nucleotide sequence: TGTGCCAGCAGCTTAAGGAGTGCGGGCGAGCAGTACTTC.

V usage is TRBV6-2 or TRBV6-3 and J usage is TRBJ1-5; D is undetermined. V dropped 5 bases and J dropped 3 bases, with 8 bases sitting between them. Looked up from germline, CDR1 is MNHEY and CDR2 is SVGEGT. This CDR3 contains 13 residues. The CDR3 sequence is CASSQWVNQPQHF. As DNA, the CDR3 is TGTGCCAGCAGTCAGTGGGTCAATCAGCCCCAGCATTTT.

The chain combines TRBV11-2 with TRBJ1-4; the match to TRBD1 covers 7 bases. The CDR3 sequence is 16 residues long. J lost 3 bases, V lost 5 bases, and 9 bases had no gene match. Germline V gene sequence: CDR1 SGHAT, CDR2 FQNNGV. CDR3 in DNA: TGTGCCAGCAGCCTGATTCCCGGGACAGCTAATGAAAAACTGTTTTTT. This translates into CASSLIPGTANEKLFF.

V gene TRBV7-2 combines with J gene TRBJ2-3; D remains unclear. The CDR3 has 15 residues. Germline CDR1 is SGHTA and CDR2 is FQGNSA. Trimming removed 5 bases at V and 2 bases at J, with 14 bases between. The CDR3 sequence: CASSAQIGNTDTQYF. Here the CDR3 DNA reads TGTGCCAGCAGCGCCCAAATAGGTAACACAGATACGCAGTATTTT.

The chain couples TRBV24-1 to TRBJ2-4; D is undetermined. V was shortened by 8 bases and J by 0 bases, with 4 bases between the two germline ends. The V gene's germline CDR1 is KGHDR and CDR2 SFDVKD. The CDR3 has 12 residues. For the CDR3, the DNA is TGTGCCACCACGGAAGCCAAAAACATTCAGTACTTC. It is translated as CATTEAKNIQYF.

This clonotype was observed at least ten times. The J gene is TRBJ2-1, the V gene TRBV5-1, with D maybe TRBD2 (5 bases). Germline loops: CDR1 SGHRS, CDR2 YFSETQ. The CDR3 spans 16 residues. V was clipped by 0 bases and J by 0 bases, with 10 bases between them. CDR3 nucleotide sequence: TGCGCCAGCAGCTTGGTGCGGGCCAGCTCCTACAATGAGCAGTTCTTC. It specifies CASSLVRASSYNEQFF.

The chain links TRBV24-1 to TRBJ2-1; D might be TRBD2 (5 bases). Trimming shortened V by 7 bases and J by 7 bases, and 7 bases separated the two germline ends. From germline, CDR1 is KGHDR and CDR2 SFDVKD. The CDR3 has 11 amino acids. In nucleotides, the CDR3 is TGTGCCACCAGGAGGGATAATGAGCAGTTCTTC. It specifies CATRRDNEQFF.

The chain uses TRBV12-3 or TRBV12-4 and TRBJ1-2; no definite D call. The CDR3 is 11 amino acids. V was shortened by 3 bases and J by 7 bases, with 6 bases between the two germline ends. CDR3 sequence reads: CASSFSFGYTF. The CDR3 coding sequence is TGTGCCAGCAGTTTTTCGTTTGGCTACACCTTC.

The rearrangement uses TRBV4-1 and TRBJ1-5; 9 positions agree with TRBD1. Germline V CDR1 and CDR2: MGHRA, YSYEKL. Unmatched junction bases numbered 11, after V lost 6 bases and J lost 11 bases. The CDR3 is made up of 14 amino acids. The CDR3 is CASSPWTGERAQHF. CDR3 in DNA: TGCGCCAGCAGTCCTTGGACAGGGGAGCGAGCCCAGCATTTT.

This clonotype appeared a few times. The V and J genes are TRBV5-1 and TRBJ2-3, with a weak D call TRBD1 (6 bases). V gave up 0 bases and J gave up 6 bases, with 14 bases separating them. Looked up from germline, CDR1 is SGHRS and CDR2 is YFSETQ. The CDR3 is made up of 15 amino acids. The CDR3 here is CASSLAGAHIDTQYF. CDR3 sequence (DNA): TGCGCCAGCAGCTTGGCAGGGGCTCATATCGATACGCAGTATTTT.

This clonotype was observed a few times. The chain joins TRBV24-1 to TRBJ2-2, with TRBD2 as a possible D gene (5 bases). CDR3 length equals 17 residues. V was trimmed by 5 bases and J by 5 bases, leaving 20 bases between them. In germline, CDR1 is KGHDR, CDR2 SFDVKD. CDR3 amino acids: CATSAPWSGYGTGELFF. In DNA form, the CDR3 reads TGTGCCACCAGTGCACCGTGGTCGGGGTACGGAACCGGGGAGCTGTTTTTT.

The chain carries TRBV3-1 and TRBJ2-3; D call uncertain. Trimming took 8 bases from V and 1 from J, leaving 10 bases between them. The CDR3 consists of 13 residues. CDR1 is LGHDT and CDR2 is YNNKEL in the germline V gene (reference sequence). The CDR3 reads CASVLSGTDTQYF. Written as DNA, the CDR3 is TGTGCCAGCGTGCTGTCGGGCACAGATACGCAGTATTTT.

V is TRBV7-9 and J is TRBJ1-1; D remains ambiguous. Germline CDR1 and CDR2: SEHNR and FQNEAQ (reference sequence). With 3 bases removed from V and 0 bases from J, the gap between germline ends came to 8 bases. CDR3 length equals 14 residues. The CDR3 spells CASSFGQMNTEAFF. The CDR3 DNA reads as TGTGCCAGCAGCTTTGGGCAGATGAACACTGAAGCTTTCTTT.

This rearrangement joins TRBV29-1 to TRBJ2-3; D is undetermined. The CDR3 spans 12 residues. The germline V gene has CDR1 SQVTM and CDR2 ANQGSEA. Trimming took off 6 bases at V and 0 bases at J, with 7 bases between the two ends. The CDR3 reads CSVYYSTDTQYF. The CDR3 DNA reads TGCAGCGTCTATTACAGCACAGATACGCAGTATTTT.

DNA of the CDR3: TGCGCCAGCAGCTTGGAGACCGGAAACACCATATATTTT. Amino acid sequence: CASSLETGNTIYF. The chain carries TRBV5-1 and TRBJ1-3; the D is unclear. The CDR3 runs to 13 residues. V gave up 0 bases and J gave up 4 bases, with 5 bases separating them. Germline V gene lookup returns CDR1 SGHRS and CDR2 YFSETQ.

The chain uses TRBV12-3 or TRBV12-4 and TRBJ2-3; tentatively, D is TRBD1 (5 bases). With 3 bases removed from V and 2 bases from J, the gap between germline ends came to 12 bases. The CDR3 extends over 15 amino acids. The CDR3: CASSLNRLYTDTQYF. CDR3 coding DNA: TGTGCCAGCAGTTTGAACAGGTTATACACAGATACGCAGTATTTT.

This clonotype has only a few counts. The genes are TRBV15 and TRBJ2-1; TRBD2 agrees at 7 bases. Germline V gene data show CDR1 as LNHNV and CDR2 as YYDKDF (reference sequence). J gave up 7 bases and V 3 bases, and 0 bases lay outside the gene matches. The CDR3 is 12 amino acids. CDR3 protein: CATSRRENEQFF. CDR3 coding DNA: TGTGCCACCAGCAGGCGGGAGAATGAGCAGTTCTTC. Using reference TRBV15 and TRBJ2-1 for the parts outside the CDR3, the full variable domain is DAMVIQNPRYQVTQFGKPVTLSCSQTLNHNVMYWYQQKSSQAPKLLFHYYDKDFNNEADTPDNFQSRRPNTSFCFLDIRSPGLGDTAMYLCATSRRENEQFFGPGTRLTVL.

This clonotype was observed many times. The V gene is TRBV20-1, the J gene TRBJ2-3, with 11 bases lining up with TRBD2. CDR1 and CDR2 (germline): DFQATT, SNEGSKA (reference sequence). V shed 0 bases and J 6 bases; nucleotides not matched to a gene: 11. The CDR3 has 17 residues. The CDR3 nucleotides are TGCAGTGCTAGAGATCCGGGTAGCGGGGGGGCCGCGGATACGCAGTATTTT. Its protein is CSARDPGSGGAADTQYF.

V is TRBV2 and J is TRBJ2-1; TRBD1 matches at 10 bases. Trimming took 3 bases from V and 8 from J; bases not matched to a gene: 4. Germline-derived CDR1 and CDR2 are SNHLY and FYNNEI. This CDR3 spans 14 amino acids. CDR3 sequence: CASSEQGQGYEQFF. In DNA form, the CDR3 reads TGTGCCAGCAGTGAGCAGGGACAGGGGTATGAGCAGTTCTTC.

This clonotype was detected only a few times. The genes are TRBV20-1 and TRBJ2-3; D possibly uses TRBD1 or TRBD2 (6 bases each). CDR3 length: 13 residues. CDR1 is DFQATT and CDR2 is SNEGSKA in the germline V gene (reference sequence). V was cut by 3 bases and J by 5 bases, with 12 bases left in between. In DNA, the CDR3 is TGCAGTGCTAGGTCCAGGGGAGGAGATACGCAGTATTTT. As protein: CSARSRGGDTQYF.

This clonotype has a count of ten or more. V is TRBV7-2 and J is TRBJ2-3, with 14 bases identical to TRBD2. The germline V gene encodes CDR1 SGHTA and CDR2 FQGNSA. This CDR3 is built from 20 residues. The ends lost 3 bases at V and 0 bases at J; junction bases unmatched: 11. DNA for the CDR3: TGTGCCAGCAGCTTTACCCCCAGGACTAGCGGGGGGCCCAGCACAGATACGCAGTATTTT. It translates to CASSFTPRTSGGPSTDTQYF. Drawing the rest from reference TRBV7-2 and TRBJ2-3, the complete variable domain is GAGVSQSPSNKVTEKGKDVELRCDPISGHTALYWYRQSLGQGLEFLIYFQGNSAPDKSGLPSDRFSAERTGGSVSTLTIQRTQQEDSAVYLCASSFTPRTSGGPSTDTQYFGPGTRLTVL.

The chain combines TRBV5-1 with TRBJ2-1; 7 nucleotides agree with TRBD2. CDR1 SGHRS and CDR2 YFSETQ come from the germline V gene. J gave up 8 bases and V 4 bases, and 9 bases lay outside the gene matches. The CDR3 has 14 residues. The DNA of the CDR3 is TGCGCCAGCAGCCCTGGGGCGGGGGACGATGAGCAGTTCTTC. This encodes CASSPGAGDDEQFF.

This clonotype was detected only a few times. This CDR3 is CASSSQQGSPLHF. As DNA, the CDR3 is TGTGCCAGCAGCTCCCAACAGGGATCACCCCTCCACTTT. The chain couples TRBV5-4 to TRBJ1-6; perhaps TRBD1 as D (6 bases). This CDR3 has 13 residues. The V gene lost 3 bases and the J gene lost 10 bases, with 11 bases spanning the gap. Germline V lookup: CDR1 SGHNT, CDR2 YYREEE (reference sequence). The whole variable domain, remainder taken from reference TRBV5-4 and TRBJ1-6, is ETGVTQSPTHLIKTRGQQVTLRCSSQSGHNTVSWYQQALGQGPQFIFQYYREEENGRGNFPPRFSGLQFPNYSSELNVNALELDDSALYLCASSSQQGSPLHFGNGTRLTVT.

This clonotype has ten or more counts. The V gene is TRBV7-2, the J gene TRBJ1-5; TRBD1 might be the D (6 bases). Germline assignment: CDR1 SGHTA and CDR2 FQGNSA. V lost 4 bases and J lost 4, with 11 bases in between. CDR3 length equals 14 residues. CDR3 DNA: TGTGCCAGCAGCTCCAGGGGATGGAATCAGCCCCAGCATTTT. Translated, it gives CASSSRGWNQPQHF.

The chain has TRBV20-1 and TRBJ2-7, with D hard to call. The CDR3 sequence is 13 residues long. The germline gives CDR1 DFQATT, CDR2 SNEGSKA (reference sequence). The V end was cut by 3 bases, the J end by 2 bases, with 11 bases between. The CDR3 region has the DNA TGCAGTGCTAGCAGTAGTCACGCCTACGAGCAGTACTTC. Translation: CSASSSHAYEQYF.

The chain links TRBV20-1 to TRBJ1-3; tentatively, D is TRBD1 (5 bases). The CDR3 is 17 amino acids. V lost 1 base to trimming and J lost 0 bases, with 16 bases between them. Germline-derived CDR1 and CDR2 are DFQATT and SNEGSKA (reference sequence). The CDR3 nucleotides read TGCAGTGCTAGAGTTGAGGGGCCGACTAACTCTGGAAACACCATATATTTT. It encodes CSARVEGPTNSGNTIYF.